Each of the 6 T cell receptor beta chains below was sequenced from the same sample in a study of T cell clonality in common variable immunodeficiency. The antigens of these receptors remain unknown. Study conclusions and caveats: Reportedly, TCR beta sequences from common variable immunodeficiency showed fewer deletions and N-nucleotide insertions.

Some clones are missing from TCRdb's copy, which holds only in-frame ones; the method was immunoSEQ multiplex PCR. Singletons are absent from the sample, which has more than 20,000 clones. The sample consisted of peripheral blood mononuclear cells. The receptor source for this set is a human donor with common variable immunodeficiency.

This clone was observed at least ten times. The DNA ends 3 residues before the CDR3 does, and the rest of the CDR3 is filled in from the germline J gene. The chain is built from TRBV5-6 and TRBJ1-1; the D is unclear. The V and J ends lost 0 bases and 1 base respectively, with 7 bases between them. CDR3 length: 14 residues. CDR1 SGHDT and CDR2 YYEEEE come from the germline V gene. The CDR3 here is CASSLGAKNTEAFF. The sequenced part of the CDR3 DNA is TGTGCCAGCAGCTTGGGGGCGAAGAACACTGAA.

This clone has ten or more counts. The observed sequence ends 3 residues before the CDR3 terminus, with the missing tail filled in from the germline J gene. The chain combines TRBV11-2 with TRBJ2-1, with 7 bases that match TRBD1. Germline loops: CDR1 SGHAT, CDR2 FQNNGV. The CDR3 is made up of 13 amino acids. J lost 9 bases, V lost 5 bases, and 7 bases had no gene match. The chain's CDR3 is CASSKTGFSEQFF. The covered CDR3 bases are TGTGCCAGCAGCAAGACAGGGTTCTCTGAG.

This clone has a count of ten or more. Sequencing ends 3 residues short of the CDR3 end; the germline J gene provides the rest. This chain uses TRBV5-1 with TRBJ2-1, with TRBD2 matching over 11 bases. Trimming took 4 bases from V and 9 from J; bases not matched to a gene: 12. CDR1 and CDR2 (germline): SGHRS, YFSETQ. The CDR3 is made up of 16 amino acids. The CDR3 protein is CASSGVEGLAEGEQFF. The CDR3 DNA, read in part, is TGCGCCAGCAGCGGAGTCGAGGGACTAGCGGAGGGTGAG.

This clone was seen ten or more times. The CDR3 DNA, read in part, is TGTGCCAGCAGTCCTACAGGGTCTAATTCACCC. Translating gives CASSPTGSNSP. The complete CDR3 reads CASSPTGSNSPLHF. The gene calls are TRBV2 and TRBJ1-6, with a weak D call TRBD1 (6 bases). With the read ending 3 residues before the CDR3 end, the germline J gene is used to fill in that end. The V and J ends lost 5 bases and 6 bases respectively, with 11 bases between them. The CDR3 spans 14 residues. The V gene's germline CDR1 is SNHLY and CDR2 FYNNEI. Supplemented by reference TRBV2 and TRBJ1-6, the full variable domain reads EPEVTQTPSHQVTQMGQEVILRCVPISNHLYFYWYRQILGQKVEFLVSFYNNEISEKSEIFDDQFSVERPDGSNFTLKIRSTKLEDSAMYFCASSPTGSNSPLHFGNGTRLTVT.

This clone rates as medium-sized (0.01 to 0.1%). Sequencing ends 3 residues short of the CDR3 end; the germline J gene provides the rest. V usage is TRBV30 and J usage is TRBJ1-1; 10 bases align to TRBD1. V lost 3 bases to trimming and J lost 6 bases; unmatched junction nucleotides: 4. This CDR3 has 13 amino acids. Per the germline V gene, CDR1 is GTSNPN and CDR2 is SVGIG (reference sequence). The CDR3 loop reads CAWRGQGLAEAFF. CDR3 DNA (partial): TGTGCCTGGAGGGGACAGGGGCTTGCTGAA.

This clone came up many times. The CDR3 extends 3 residues past the end of the read, so its final part is completed from the germline J gene. The chain employs TRBV7-2 and TRBJ2-3; 7 positions agree with TRBD2. V trimming: 1 base; J trimming: 5 bases; junction bases outside the gene matches: 6. This CDR3 region has 15 residues. The germline V gene has CDR1 SGHTA and CDR2 FQGNSA. The DNA read from the CDR3 is TGTGCCAGCAGCTTAGTGTCGGGGGGTGGAGATACG. This codes for CASSLVSGGGDT. The complete CDR3 protein is CASSLVSGGGDTQYF. The full variable domain, in which reference TRBV7-2 and TRBJ2-3 provide the parts outside the CDR3, is GAGVSQSPSNKVTEKGKDVELRCDPISGHTALYWYRQSLGQGLEFLIYFQGNSAPDKSGLPSDRFSAERTGGSVSTLTIQRTQQEDSAVYLCASSLVSGGGDTQYFGPGTRLTVL.